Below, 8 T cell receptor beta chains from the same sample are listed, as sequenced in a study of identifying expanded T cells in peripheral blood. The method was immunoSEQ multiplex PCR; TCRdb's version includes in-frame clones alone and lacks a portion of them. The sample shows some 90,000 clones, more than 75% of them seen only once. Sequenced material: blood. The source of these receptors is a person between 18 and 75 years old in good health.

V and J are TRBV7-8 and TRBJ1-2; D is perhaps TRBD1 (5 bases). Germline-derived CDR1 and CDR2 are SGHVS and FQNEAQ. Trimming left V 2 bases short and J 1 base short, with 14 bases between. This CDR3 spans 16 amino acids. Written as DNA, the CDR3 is TGTGCCAGCAGCTTATCGTCGGCAGGGAATAACTATGGCTACACCTTC. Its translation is CASSLSSAGNNYGYTF.

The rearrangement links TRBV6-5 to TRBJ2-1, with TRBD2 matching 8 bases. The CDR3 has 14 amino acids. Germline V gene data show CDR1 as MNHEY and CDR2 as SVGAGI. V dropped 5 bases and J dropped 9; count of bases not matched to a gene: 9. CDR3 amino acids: CASSGSGGAPEQFF. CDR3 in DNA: TGTGCCAGCAGTGGTTCGGGGGGGGCCCCTGAGCAGTTCTTC.

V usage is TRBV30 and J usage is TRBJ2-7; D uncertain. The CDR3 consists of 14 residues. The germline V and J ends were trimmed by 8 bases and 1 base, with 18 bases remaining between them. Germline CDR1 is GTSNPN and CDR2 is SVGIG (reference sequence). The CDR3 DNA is TGTGCCGCCCTGGGAAGGGCGGCGTCCTACGAGCAGTACTTC. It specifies CAALGRAASYEQYF. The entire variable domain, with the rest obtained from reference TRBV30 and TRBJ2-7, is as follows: SQTIHQWPATLVQPVGSPLSLECTVEGTSNPNLYWYRQAAGRGLQLLFYSVGIGQISSEVPQNLSASRPQDRQFILSSKKLLLSDSGFYLCAALGRAASYEQYFGPGTRLTVT.

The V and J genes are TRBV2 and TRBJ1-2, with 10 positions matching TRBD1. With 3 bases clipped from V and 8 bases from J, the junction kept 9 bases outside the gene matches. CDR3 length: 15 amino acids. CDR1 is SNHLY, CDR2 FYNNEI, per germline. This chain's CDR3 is CASSDLDRGLRGYTF. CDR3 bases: TGTGCCAGCAGTGACCTAGACAGGGGGCTAAGGGGCTACACCTTC.

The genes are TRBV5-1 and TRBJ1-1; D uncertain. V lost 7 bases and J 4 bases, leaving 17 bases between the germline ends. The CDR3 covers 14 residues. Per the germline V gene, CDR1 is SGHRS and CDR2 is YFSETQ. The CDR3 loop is CASVEGTTGTEAFF. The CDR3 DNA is TGCGCCAGCGTAGAGGGAACAACCGGCACTGAAGCTTTCTTT.

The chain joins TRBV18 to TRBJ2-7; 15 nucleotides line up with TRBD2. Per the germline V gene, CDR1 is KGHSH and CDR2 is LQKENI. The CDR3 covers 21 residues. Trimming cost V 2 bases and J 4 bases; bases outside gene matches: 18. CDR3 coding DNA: TGTGCCAGCTCACCAACGAACTACGGACTAGCGGGGGGGCTTTGGACGTACGAGCAGTACTTC. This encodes CASSPTNYGLAGGLWTYEQYF.

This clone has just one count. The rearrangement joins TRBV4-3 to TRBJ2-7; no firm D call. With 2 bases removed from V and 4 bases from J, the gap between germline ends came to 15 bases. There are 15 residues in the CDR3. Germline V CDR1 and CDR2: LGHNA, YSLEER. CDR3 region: CASSQSTLRAYEQYF. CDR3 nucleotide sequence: TGCGCCAGCAGCCAATCAACCCTCCGGGCTTACGAGCAGTACTTC.

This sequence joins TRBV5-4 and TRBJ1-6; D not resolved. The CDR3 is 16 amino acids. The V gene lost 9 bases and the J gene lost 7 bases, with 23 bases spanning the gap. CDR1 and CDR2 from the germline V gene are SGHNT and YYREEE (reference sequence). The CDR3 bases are TGTGCCACGCTCAAGGACTTCCCGGCGGCCAATTCACCCCTCCACTTT. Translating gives CATLKDFPAANSPLHF. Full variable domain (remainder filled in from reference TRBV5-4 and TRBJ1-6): ETGVTQSPTHLIKTRGQQVTLRCSSQSGHNTVSWYQQALGQGPQFIFQYYREEENGRGNFPPRFSGLQFPNYSSELNVNALELDDSALYLCATLKDFPAANSPLHFGNGTRLTVT.